This is a list of T cell receptor beta chains from one sample in a study of blood T cells in healthy people across ages. TCRdb reanalysed the 5' RACE reads using MiXCR and keeps one entry per CDR3 protein. Of about 830,000 distinct CDR3 sequences in the sample, approximately 59% were seen once. Sequencing was done on a sample of blood. Every receptor here comes from a man younger than 45 in good health. Each CDR3 is given with its conserved first and last residue. The D gene is left open where the match is weak. Not every row has a clone size; where given, it reads once, few, many or a size class.

abundance: .
d_gene: TRBD1
j_gene: TRBJ1-3
v_gene: TRBV4-2
CDR3nt: TGTGCCAGCAGCCAAACTACAGGGGCTGGAAACACCATATATTTT
CDR3aa: CASSQTTGAGNTIYF

abundance: .
d_gene: TRBD1
j_gene: TRBJ2-7
v_gene: TRBV9
CDR3nt: TGTGCCAGCAGCGTAGGGGGGACAGGGGTCCACGAGCAGTACTTC
CDR3aa: CASSVGGTGVHEQYF

abundance: .
d_gene: TRBD2
j_gene: TRBJ2-1
v_gene: TRBV15
CDR3nt: TGTGCCACCAGCAGGTCTAGCGGGGGCGCAGGGGATATAGGTGAGCAGTTCTTC
CDR3aa: CATSRSSGGAGDIGEQFF

abundance: .
d_gene: TRBD2
j_gene: TRBJ2-3
v_gene: TRBV6-1
CDR3nt: TGTGCCAGCAGTAGAGACTTCGATAGCGGGGGGGCTTTAGATACGCAGTATTTT
CDR3aa: CASSRDFDSGGALDTQYF

abundance: .
d_gene: .
j_gene: TRBJ2-1
v_gene: TRBV28
CDR3nt: TGTGCCACCAATTCCGAGACAGGGAGGGGGAATGAGCAGTTCTTC
CDR3aa: CATNSETGRGNEQFF

abundance: .
d_gene: .
j_gene: TRBJ2-3
v_gene: TRBV24-1
CDR3nt: TGTGCCACCAGTGATTTACTAGTCGGAGATACGCAGTATTTT
CDR3aa: CATSDLLVGDTQYF

abundance: .
d_gene: .
j_gene: TRBJ1-1
v_gene: TRBV6-2/TRBV6-3
CDR3nt: TGTGCCGGAGGTAGGGCTCCGAGGGGGACTGAAGCTTTCTTT
CDR3aa: CAGGRAPRGTEAFF

abundance: .
d_gene: TRBD1
j_gene: TRBJ2-7
v_gene: TRBV7-8
CDR3nt: TGTGCCAGCAGCTCCTATTATGGGACAGCGATCTACGAGCAGTACTTC
CDR3aa: CASSSYYGTAIYEQYF

abundance: few
d_gene: TRBD1
j_gene: TRBJ2-1
v_gene: TRBV29-1
CDR3nt: TGCAGCGCCAGGGACAGGAGGGATTACAATGAGCAGTTCTTC
CDR3aa: CSARDRRDYNEQFF

abundance: .
d_gene: .
j_gene: TRBJ2-4
v_gene: TRBV18
CDR3nt: TGTGCCAGCTCACTAGGGAAGTGGAACATTCAGTACTTC
CDR3aa: CASSLGKWNIQYF

abundance: many
d_gene: .
j_gene: TRBJ2-3
v_gene: TRBV4-3
CDR3nt: TGCGCCAGCAGCCAAGGAAGGGGGCTAGCGGATACGCAGTATTTT
CDR3aa: CASSQGRGLADTQYF

abundance: .
d_gene: .
j_gene: TRBJ1-2
v_gene: TRBV9
CDR3nt: TGTGCCAGCAGCCTAGAGATGGACTCTAACTATGGCTACACCTTC
CDR3aa: CASSLEMDSNYGYTF

abundance: few
d_gene: .
j_gene: TRBJ2-7
v_gene: TRBV10-3
CDR3nt: TGTGCCATCAGTGAGGGGCCCAGTAGCTCCTACGAGCAGTACTTC
CDR3aa: CAISEGPSSSYEQYF

abundance: .
d_gene: TRBD2
j_gene: TRBJ2-3
v_gene: TRBV14
CDR3nt: TGTGCCAGCAGCCAAAGGACTAGTCGGGATACGCAGTATTTT
CDR3aa: CASSQRTSRDTQYF

abundance: few
d_gene: TRBD1
j_gene: TRBJ2-1
v_gene: TRBV7-8
CDR3nt: TGTGCCAGCAGCTGGCAACGAGGACAGGGACGCTGGGAGCAGTTCTTC
CDR3aa: CASSWQRGQGRWEQFF

abundance: .
d_gene: TRBD1
j_gene: TRBJ1-1
v_gene: TRBV4-3
CDR3nt: TGCGCCAGCAGCCCCAGTGGACAGGGCACTGAAGCTTTCTTT
CDR3aa: CASSPSGQGTEAFF

abundance: .
d_gene: .
j_gene: TRBJ1-2
v_gene: TRBV12-3/TRBV12-4
CDR3nt: TGTGCCAACAGTTTAGGCACAGAGGGAAGAAATGGCTACACCTTC
CDR3aa: CANSLGTEGRNGYTF

abundance: .
d_gene: TRBD2
j_gene: TRBJ2-3
v_gene: TRBV7-2
CDR3nt: TGTGCCAGCAGCTTTCTACTAGCGGGGGGGTCGGCCCGCAGCACAGATGCGCAGTATTTT
CDR3aa: CASSFLLAGGSARSTDAQYF

abundance: .
d_gene: .
j_gene: TRBJ1-6
v_gene: TRBV4-1
CDR3nt: TGCGCCAGCAGCCGATCCGGGACGGACAATTCACCCCTCCACTTT
CDR3aa: CASSRSGTDNSPLHF

abundance: few
d_gene: TRBD1
j_gene: TRBJ1-2
v_gene: TRBV20-1
CDR3nt: TGCAGTGTACAACAGGGGGGTGGCTACACCTTC
CDR3aa: CSVQQGGGYTF

abundance: .
d_gene: .
j_gene: TRBJ2-1
v_gene: TRBV28
CDR3nt: TGTGCCAGCAGTTCGAGTCCGACTGGGGGTAATGAGCAGTTCTTC
CDR3aa: CASSSSPTGGNEQFF

abundance: .
d_gene: .
j_gene: TRBJ2-7
v_gene: TRBV10-3
CDR3nt: TGTGCCATCAGTGAGCCGACCAAGCCAGGAGCCTACGAGCAGTACTTC
CDR3aa: CAISEPTKPGAYEQYF

abundance: .
d_gene: .
j_gene: TRBJ2-1
v_gene: TRBV7-3
CDR3nt: TGTGCCAGCAGCTTAAGGGGGTCGACGGGGCCCAATGAGCAGTTCTTC
CDR3aa: CASSLRGSTGPNEQFF

abundance: .
d_gene: .
j_gene: TRBJ1-2
v_gene: TRBV29-1
CDR3nt: TGCAGCGTTGACCCGACAGCCCGGGGGGTCTATGGCTACACCTTC
CDR3aa: CSVDPTARGVYGYTF

abundance: few
d_gene: TRBD2
j_gene: TRBJ2-7
v_gene: TRBV4-2
CDR3nt: TGTGCCAGCAGCCCACAGCGGGGGGGCTCCTACGAGCAGTACTTC
CDR3aa: CASSPQRGGSYEQYF

abundance: few
d_gene: .
j_gene: TRBJ2-1
v_gene: TRBV29-1
CDR3nt: TGCAGCGCTCTATGGGTCTACAATGAGCAGTTCTTC
CDR3aa: CSALWVYNEQFF

abundance: .
d_gene: .
j_gene: TRBJ2-1
v_gene: TRBV7-3
CDR3nt: TGTGCCGGCAGCTTTTTAGGGGGGAGGTTCTACAATGAGCAGTTCTTC
CDR3aa: CAGSFLGGRFYNEQFF

abundance: .
d_gene: TRBD1
j_gene: TRBJ2-5
v_gene: TRBV10-3
CDR3nt: TGTGCCATCAGTGATGGGGACAGGGGGAAAGAGACCCAGTACTTC
CDR3aa: CAISDGDRGKETQYF

abundance: .
d_gene: TRBD1
j_gene: TRBJ1-6
v_gene: TRBV7-6
CDR3nt: TGTGCCAGCAGCTTAGCGCCTGGACAGGGGGATTCACCCCTCCACTTT
CDR3aa: CASSLAPGQGDSPLHF

abundance: .
d_gene: .
j_gene: TRBJ1-6
v_gene: TRBV10-3
CDR3nt: TGTGCCATCAGTGACGGAACCTCCTATAATTCACCCCTCCACTTT
CDR3aa: CAISDGTSYNSPLHF

abundance: .
d_gene: .
j_gene: TRBJ1-1
v_gene: TRBV13
CDR3nt: TGTGCCAGTAGCTGGGGGTTTAACACTGAAGCTTTCTTT
CDR3aa: CASSWGFNTEAFF

abundance: .
d_gene: TRBD1
j_gene: TRBJ2-7
v_gene: TRBV4-2
CDR3nt: TGTGCCAGCAGCCAACCTCCCGGGACAGTCTCCTACGAGCAGTACTTC
CDR3aa: CASSQPPGTVSYEQYF

abundance: .
d_gene: .
j_gene: TRBJ1-1
v_gene: TRBV7-2
CDR3nt: TGTGCCAGCAGCCTTGACGGGGGCACGAACACTGAAGCTTTCTTT
CDR3aa: CASSLDGGTNTEAFF

abundance: few
d_gene: .
j_gene: TRBJ2-1
v_gene: TRBV4-2
CDR3nt: TGTGCCAGCAGCCACCTTGGGCTAGTGGGCTACAATGAGCAGTTCTTC
CDR3aa: CASSHLGLVGYNEQFF

abundance: .
d_gene: TRBD1
j_gene: TRBJ2-1
v_gene: TRBV28
CDR3nt: TGTGCCAGCAGTTTTGTGGGACAGTACAATGAGCAGTTCTTC
CDR3aa: CASSFVGQYNEQFF

abundance: few
d_gene: .
j_gene: TRBJ2-6
v_gene: TRBV29-1
CDR3nt: TGCAGCGTTGAAGTACCGGTAACTGGGGCCAACGTCCTGACTTTC
CDR3aa: CSVEVPVTGANVLTF

abundance: .
d_gene: TRBD2
j_gene: TRBJ2-7
v_gene: TRBV14
CDR3nt: TGTGCCAGCAGACAAAGCGGGGGGCGGTACGAGCAGTACTTC
CDR3aa: CASRQSGGRYEQYF

abundance: few
d_gene: .
j_gene: TRBJ1-2
v_gene: TRBV7-2
CDR3nt: TGTGCCAGCAGCTTAAATCATCTCCGGACGGTAGCTAACTATGGCTACACCTTC
CDR3aa: CASSLNHLRTVANYGYTF

abundance: few
d_gene: .
j_gene: TRBJ2-5
v_gene: TRBV28
CDR3nt: TGTGCCAGCACCGTCTATTGGGGGGCGGGAGAGACCCAGTACTTC
CDR3aa: CASTVYWGAGETQYF

abundance: .
d_gene: TRBD1
j_gene: TRBJ2-1
v_gene: TRBV6-2/TRBV6-3
CDR3nt: TGTGCCAGCAGTTACGGGACAGGGTTTAAGGGTGAGCAGTTCTTC
CDR3aa: CASSYGTGFKGEQFF

abundance: .
d_gene: TRBD1
j_gene: TRBJ1-5
v_gene: TRBV20-1
CDR3nt: TGCAGTGCTAGAGACACTCGGGACAGGGGGAGTATTGAGCCCCAGCATTTT
CDR3aa: CSARDTRDRGSIEPQHF